This T cell receptor beta chain was sequenced for a study of cytomegalovirus exposure and HLA in healthy donors. Overall study: An early release of data contained roughly 90 million unique TCRs, which came from HLA-typed donors.

With V trimmed by 4 bases and J by 8 bases, 4 bases remained unmatched. Germline-derived CDR1 and CDR2 are SGHRS and YFSETQ. This CDR3 has 15 amino acids. 60 Vbeta and 13 Jbeta primers were used in PCR. Profiled with immunoSEQ multiplex PCR; TCRdb holds only in-frame clones, not every one. The table shows about 190,000 clones, with approximately 86% occurring only once. Though probably carrying unrecorded immune exposures, donors were nominally healthy at sampling. This clone was found a few times. The identical CDR3 is also encoded by other nucleotide sequences in the sample. Specimen: PBMCs. V and J are TRBV5-1 and TRBJ2-1; 15 nucleotides line up with TRBD2. The source of this sequence is a woman aged 18-29 years in good health and CMV-seronegative. For the CDR3, the DNA is TGCGCCAGCAGCCTGGGACTAGCGGGAGGTGATGAGCAGTTCTTC. It is translated as CASSLGLAGGDEQFF.